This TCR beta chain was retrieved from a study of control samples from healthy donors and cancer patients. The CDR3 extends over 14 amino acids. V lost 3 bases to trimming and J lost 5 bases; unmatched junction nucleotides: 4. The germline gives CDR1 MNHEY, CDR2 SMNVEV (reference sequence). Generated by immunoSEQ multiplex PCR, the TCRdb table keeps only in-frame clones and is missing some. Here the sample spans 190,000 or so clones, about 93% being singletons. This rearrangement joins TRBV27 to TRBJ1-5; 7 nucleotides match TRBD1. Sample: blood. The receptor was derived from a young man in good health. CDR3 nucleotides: TGTGCCAGCAGTTTGGGTCAGGGGGATCAGCCCCAGCATTTT. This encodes CASSLGQGDQPQHF.